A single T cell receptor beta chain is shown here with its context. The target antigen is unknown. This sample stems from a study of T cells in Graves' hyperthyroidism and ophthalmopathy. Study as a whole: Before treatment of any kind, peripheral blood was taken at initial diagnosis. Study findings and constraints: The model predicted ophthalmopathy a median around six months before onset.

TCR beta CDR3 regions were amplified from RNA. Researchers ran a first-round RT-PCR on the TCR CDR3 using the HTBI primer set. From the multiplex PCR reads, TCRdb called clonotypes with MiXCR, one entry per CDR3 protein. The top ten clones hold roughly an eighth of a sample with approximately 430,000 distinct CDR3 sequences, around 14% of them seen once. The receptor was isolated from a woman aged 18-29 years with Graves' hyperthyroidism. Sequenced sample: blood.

In DNA form, the CDR3 reads TGTGCCAGCAGTTTAGGGACAACAATTCAACCCCTCCACTTT. It is translated as CASSLGTTIQPLHF. This rearrangement joins TRBV28 to TRBJ1-6; possibly TRBD1 for D (6 bases). The CDR3 extends over 14 amino acids. The V and J ends lost 2 bases and 12 bases respectively, with 14 bases between them. Germline CDR1 reads MDHEN; CDR2 reads SYDVKM.